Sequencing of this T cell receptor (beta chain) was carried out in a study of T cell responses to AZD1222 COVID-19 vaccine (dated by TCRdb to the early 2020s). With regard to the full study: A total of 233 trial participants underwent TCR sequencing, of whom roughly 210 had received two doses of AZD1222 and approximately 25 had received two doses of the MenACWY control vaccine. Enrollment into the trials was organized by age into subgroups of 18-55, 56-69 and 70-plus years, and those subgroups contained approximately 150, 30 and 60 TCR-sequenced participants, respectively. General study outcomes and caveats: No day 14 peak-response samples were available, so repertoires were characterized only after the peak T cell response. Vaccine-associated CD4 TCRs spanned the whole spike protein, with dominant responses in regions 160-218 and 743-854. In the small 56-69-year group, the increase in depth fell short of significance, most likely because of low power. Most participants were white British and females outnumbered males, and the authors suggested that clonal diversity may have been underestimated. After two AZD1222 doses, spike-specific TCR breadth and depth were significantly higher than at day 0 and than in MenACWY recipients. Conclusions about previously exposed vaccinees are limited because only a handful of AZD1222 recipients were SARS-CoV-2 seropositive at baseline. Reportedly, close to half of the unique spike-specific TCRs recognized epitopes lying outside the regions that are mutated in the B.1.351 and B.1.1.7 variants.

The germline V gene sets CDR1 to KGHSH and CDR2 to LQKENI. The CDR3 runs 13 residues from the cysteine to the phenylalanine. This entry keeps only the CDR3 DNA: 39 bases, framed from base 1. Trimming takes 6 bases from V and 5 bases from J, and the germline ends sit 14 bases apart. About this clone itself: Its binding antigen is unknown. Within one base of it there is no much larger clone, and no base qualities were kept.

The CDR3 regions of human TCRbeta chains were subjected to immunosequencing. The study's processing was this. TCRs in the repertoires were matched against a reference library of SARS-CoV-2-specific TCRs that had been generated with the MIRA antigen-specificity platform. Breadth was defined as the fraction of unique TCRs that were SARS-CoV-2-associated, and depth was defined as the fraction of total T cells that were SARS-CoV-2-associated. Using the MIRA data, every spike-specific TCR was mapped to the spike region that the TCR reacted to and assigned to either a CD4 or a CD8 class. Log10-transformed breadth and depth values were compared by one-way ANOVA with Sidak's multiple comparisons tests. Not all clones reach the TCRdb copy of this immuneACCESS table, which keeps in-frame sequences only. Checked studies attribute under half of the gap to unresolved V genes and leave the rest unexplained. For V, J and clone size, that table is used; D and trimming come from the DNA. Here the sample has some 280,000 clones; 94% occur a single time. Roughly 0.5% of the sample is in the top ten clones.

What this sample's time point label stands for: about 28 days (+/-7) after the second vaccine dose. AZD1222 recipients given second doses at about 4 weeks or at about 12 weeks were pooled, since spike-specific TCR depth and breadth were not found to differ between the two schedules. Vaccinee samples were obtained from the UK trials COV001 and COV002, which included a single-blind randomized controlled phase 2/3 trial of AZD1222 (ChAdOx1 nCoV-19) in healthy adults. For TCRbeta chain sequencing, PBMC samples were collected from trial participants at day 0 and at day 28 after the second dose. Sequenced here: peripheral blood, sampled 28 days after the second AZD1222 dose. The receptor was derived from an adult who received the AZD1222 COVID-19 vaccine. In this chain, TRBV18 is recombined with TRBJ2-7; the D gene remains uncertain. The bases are TGTGCCAGCTCCCCCACGCTCCCCGACGAGCAGTACTTC. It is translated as CASSPTLPDEQYF.